A single sample is the source of the 21 T cell receptor beta chains below, sequenced in a study of blood T cell repertoires in COVID-19 (dated by TCRdb to about 2020). Library prep was done by the immunoSEQ multiplex PCR assay. Not all clones reach the TCRdb copy of this immuneACCESS table, which keeps in-frame sequences only. Checked studies attribute under half of the gap to unresolved V genes and leave the rest unexplained. Counted in this sample were about 240,000 clones; more than 75% of them appeared once. 3% to 4% of the sample is in the top ten clones. Sequencing input: PBMCs or T cells enriched from blood (not recorded which). These receptors were collected from a woman aged 35 to 49 with acute COVID-19.

The sample holds one count of this clone. The chain combines TRBV6-5 with TRBJ2-7; TRBD1 matches at 11 bases. Germline lookup yields CDR1 MNHEY and CDR2 SVGAGI. There are 15 residues in the CDR3. V lost 7 bases, J lost 3 bases, and 8 bases stayed unmatched. DNA of the CDR3: TGTGCCAGCATCTTCGAGGGGACAGGGGGCTACGAGCAGTACTTC. Its protein product is CASIFEGTGGYEQYF.

The chain employs TRBV30 and TRBJ1-3; no definite D call. From germline, CDR1 is GTSNPN and CDR2 SVGIG (reference sequence). The V end was cut by 0 bases, the J end by 4 bases, with 16 bases between. The length of the CDR3 is 16 residues. The CDR3 bases are TGTGCCTGGAGTGTACCCCTACCCTCTTCAGGAAACACCATATATTTT. As protein: CAWSVPLPSSGNTIYF.

The J gene is TRBJ2-6, the V gene TRBV2, with a weak D call TRBD1 (5 bases). This CDR3 comprises 16 residues. Germline lookup yields CDR1 SNHLY and CDR2 FYNNEI. The ends were cut back, 5 bases at V and 4 bases at J, with 15 bases in the middle. CDR3 sequence reads: CASSSPQVAGANVLTF. As DNA, the CDR3 is TGTGCCAGCAGTTCACCACAGGTAGCCGGGGCCAACGTCCTGACTTTC.

The J gene is TRBJ2-5, the V gene TRBV15, with a possible D match to TRBD2 (6 bases). Germline CDR1 is LNHNV and CDR2 is YYDKDF (reference sequence). This CDR3 is built from 15 residues. Between the trimmed V and J ends, which lost 3 bases and 1 base, there was a span of 12 bases. In nucleotides, the CDR3 is TGTGCCACCAGCAGCCTCCGGACTACCCAAGAGACCCAGTACTTC. Translating it yields CATSSLRTTQETQYF.

This chain joins TRBV2 and TRBJ2-1; TRBD2 matches at 15 bases. Germline CDR1 is SNHLY and CDR2 is FYNNEI. CDR3 size: 21 residues. Losses at the gene ends were 5 bases for V and 6 bases for J; bases not matched to a gene: 20. In DNA form, the CDR3 reads TGTGCCAGCAGTTCTCCTACGAAGGGACTAGCGGGAGGCCCGGGTCTCAATGAGCAGTTCTTC. Translated: CASSSPTKGLAGGPGLNEQFF.

The V call is TRBV6-1, the J call TRBJ2-7; D is undetermined. V dropped 2 bases and J dropped 0 bases, with 11 bases sitting between them. The CDR3 covers 15 residues. Germline assignment: CDR1 MNHNS and CDR2 SASEGT. Written as DNA, the CDR3 is TGTGCCAGCAGTGAAAACAGATTAATCTCCTACGAGCAGTACTTC. Protein product: CASSENRLISYEQYF.

V usage is TRBV2 and J usage is TRBJ2-7; 10 positions match TRBD1. J lost 0 bases, V lost 6 bases, and 2 bases had no gene match. The V gene's germline CDR1 is SNHLY and CDR2 FYNNEI. This CDR3 contains 14 residues. CDR3 amino acids: CASRDRGNSYEQYF. The CDR3 nucleotides are TGTGCCAGCAGGGACAGGGGGAACTCCTACGAGCAGTACTTC.

J is TRBJ1-3 and V is TRBV16; TRBD1 might be the D (6 bases). The V end was cut by 2 bases, the J end by 1 base, with 9 bases between. The CDR3 contains 15 residues. Germline values: CDR1 KGHSY, CDR2 FQNENV. CDR3 amino acids: CASSQQGQSGNTIYF. CDR3 sequence (DNA): TGTGCCAGCAGCCAACAAGGACAGTCTGGAAACACCATATATTTT.

This rearrangement joins TRBV7-2 to TRBJ2-7; D is ambiguous. The CDR3 is 14 amino acids. V was cut by 1 base and J by 3 bases, with 10 bases left in between. Per germline, CDR1 SGHTA and CDR2 FQGNSA. The CDR3 spells CASSLGATDYEQYF. Here the CDR3 DNA reads TGTGCCAGCAGCTTAGGCGCAACCGACTACGAGCAGTACTTC.

The chain is built from TRBV9 and TRBJ2-1, with D possibly being TRBD2 (7 bases). Germline values: CDR1 SGDLS, CDR2 YYNGEE. CDR3 length: 16 residues. V was trimmed by 0 bases and J by 7 bases, leaving 17 bases between them. The CDR3 spells CASSVAEGGGRNEQFF. CDR3 coding DNA: TGTGCCAGCAGCGTAGCCGAAGGGGGAGGGCGAAATGAGCAGTTCTTC.

The rearrangement links TRBV5-5 to TRBJ1-5, with TRBD1 as a possible D gene (6 bases). From germline, CDR1 is SGHKS and CDR2 YYEKEE (reference sequence). The CDR3 is 14 residues long. V was cut by 8 bases and J by 3 bases, with 15 bases left in between. CDR3 amino acids: CASGTGTHNQPQHF. Here the CDR3 DNA reads TGTGCCAGTGGTACCGGGACACACAATCAGCCCCAGCATTTT.

CDR3 sequence (DNA): TGTGCCACCAGTCCGGGACTTGGGTTTGAGCAGTTCTTC. Its protein product is CATSPGLGFEQFF. V and J are TRBV24-1 and TRBJ2-1; D is possibly TRBD2 (6 bases). The CDR3 extends over 13 amino acids. V shed 6 bases and J shed 9 bases, with 14 bases lying between them. Germline V gene data show CDR1 as KGHDR and CDR2 as SFDVKD.

This chain joins TRBV30 and TRBJ1-1; possibly TRBD1 for D (6 bases). This CDR3 has 15 residues. Germline assignment: CDR1 GTSNPN and CDR2 SVGIG (reference sequence). V was trimmed by 0 bases and J by 0 bases, leaving 11 bases between them. CDR3 bases: TGTGCCTGGAGTGTCCTTGACAGGATGAACACTGAAGCTTTCTTT. It specifies CAWSVLDRMNTEAFF.

J is TRBJ1-3 and V is TRBV6-1, with TRBD1 identical over 10 bases. Trimming removed 4 bases from V and 0 bases from J; junction bases left unmatched: 6. Germline loops: CDR1 MNHNS, CDR2 SASEGT. CDR3 length: 17 amino acids. The CDR3 region has the DNA TGTGCCAGCAGTGCGCGACAGGGGGCCTACTCTGGAAACACCATATATTTT. Amino acid sequence: CASSARQGAYSGNTIYF.

The chain links TRBV5-1 to TRBJ2-5; 9 nucleotides line up with TRBD2. The CDR3 totals 15 residues. The V gene's germline CDR1 is SGHRS and CDR2 YFSETQ. V lost 4 bases, J lost 1 base, and 5 bases stayed unmatched. CDR3 residues: CASSGGTSSQETQYF. The CDR3 DNA follows: TGCGCCAGCAGCGGCGGGACTAGCAGCCAAGAGACCCAGTACTTC.

This chain uses TRBV5-4 with TRBJ2-1; D possibly corresponds to TRBD2 (5 bases). There are 11 residues in the CDR3. V lost 2 bases and J lost 10, with 7 bases in between. Germline V gene sequence: CDR1 SGHNT, CDR2 YYREEE (reference sequence). The CDR3, as DNA: TGTGCCAGCAGCTTTACGGGGGAGCAGTTCTTC. This encodes CASSFTGEQFF.

The chain joins TRBV10-1 to TRBJ1-6; 11 bases map to TRBD1. With 2 bases clipped from V and 4 bases from J, the junction kept 7 bases outside the gene matches. This CDR3 has 18 amino acids. Germline V gene lookup returns CDR1 WNHNN and CDR2 SYGVQD (reference sequence). This CDR3 reads CASSEGTGGVLYNSPLHF. CDR3 bases: TGCGCCAGCAGTGAGGGGACAGGGGGTGTCCTTTATAATTCACCCCTCCACTTT.

The CDR3 region is CAWNFQGGTEAFF. DNA for the CDR3: TGTGCCTGGAATTTTCAGGGAGGCACTGAAGCTTTCTTT. The chain carries TRBV30 and TRBJ1-1; tentatively, D is TRBD1 (5 bases). The CDR3 sequence is 13 residues long. The V and J ends lost 4 bases and 4 bases respectively, with 13 bases between them. Germline CDR1 GTSNPN, CDR2 SVGIG (reference sequence).

The chain recombines TRBV7-3 with TRBJ2-7, with TRBD2 matching over 7 bases. CDR3 length: 15 residues. The ends lost 6 bases at V and 5 bases at J; junction bases unmatched: 13. Germline V gives CDR1 SGHTA, CDR2 FQGTGA. CDR3 region: CASSQNGRELDEQYF. The CDR3 DNA reads as TGTGCCAGCAGTCAAAACGGGCGGGAGCTAGACGAGCAGTACTTC.

The J gene is TRBJ2-5, the V gene TRBV7-2, with D perhaps matching TRBD2 (6 bases). Germline-derived CDR1 and CDR2 are SGHTA and FQGNSA. The CDR3 contains 14 residues. Trimming removed 2 bases at V and 7 bases at J, with 14 bases between. CDR3: CASSLLMDGGTQYF. The CDR3 region has the DNA TGTGCCAGCAGCTTATTGATGGACGGGGGGACCCAGTACTTC.

This chain connects TRBV2 to TRBJ1-3; D remains unclear. The CDR3 is made up of 14 amino acids. Deletions cut 4 bases from V and 3 bases from J, with 10 bases between. The V gene's germline CDR1 is SNHLY and CDR2 FYNNEI. This CDR3 reads CASSASPVGNTIYF. CDR3 nucleotide sequence: TGTGCCAGCAGTGCATCGCCAGTTGGAAACACCATATATTTT.